This T cell receptor beta chain was sequenced during a study of blood T cell repertoires in COVID-19. The overall study: Sources were T cells, B-cell-depleted T cells, or PBMCs; the material itself was cDNA or gDNA.

Generated by immunoSEQ multiplex PCR, the TCRdb table keeps only in-frame clones and is missing some. The sample records roughly 80,000 clones, roughly 89% being singletons. Sequencing was done on a sample of peripheral blood. This receptor was obtained from a woman aged 45-60 years in a cohort sampled during active COVID-19.

The CDR3 is CASSVTGTGIFFATNEKLFF. The DNA for the CDR3 is TGTGCCAGCAGTGTAACCGGGACAGGGATTTTTTTTGCAACTAATGAAAAACTGTTTTTT. This rearrangement joins TRBV28 to TRBJ1-4; 9 bases line up with TRBD1. The CDR3 runs 20 residues. CDR1 and CDR2 (germline): MDHEN, SYDVKM. J gave up 0 bases and V 5 bases, and 16 bases lay outside the gene matches.